The clone carrying this TCR beta chain was observed once. The antigen is unknown. This CDR3 has 14 residues. Germline V gene data show CDR1 as SGHTA and CDR2 as FQGTGA. Trimming took off 1 base at V and 3 bases at J, with 9 bases between the two ends. The assay was immunoSEQ multiplex PCR, and TCRdb's table has in-frame clones only and misses some. The repertoire consists of 150,000 to 200,000 clones, with 70% to 90% occurring once and the leading ten covering 2% to 2.5%. The sample is drawn from a study of cytomegalovirus exposure and HLA in healthy donors. Points from the study as a whole: Altogether, some 170 TCR beta chains were recorded as cytomegalovirus-associated. The authors confirmed in vitro that a few CMV-associated chains were specific for CMV antigens.

V is TRBV7-3 and J is TRBJ2-5, with D uncertain. The clonotype originates from a man aged 30 to 39 in good health and CMV-seropositive. The specimen sequenced was PBMCs. The CDR3, as DNA: TGTGCCAGCAGCTTAAAACAGAGCAAAGAGACCCAGTACTTC. Translation: CASSLKQSKETQYF.